This T cell receptor (beta chain) was recovered during a study of T cells in Graves' hyperthyroidism and ophthalmopathy. Across the whole study: Pretreatment peripheral blood was obtained at initial diagnosis. Notes on the study in general: In simple terms, a model built on 13 V-J features told ophthalmopathy apart from stable hyperthyroidism.

Between the trimmed V and J ends, which lost 1 base and 1 base, there was a span of 11 bases. The CDR3 spans 15 residues. Germline CDR1 SGHRS, CDR2 YFSETQ. RNA transcripts were the template for amplifying TCR beta CDR3 regions. The TCR CDR3 was amplified in a first-round RT-PCR using the HTBI primer set. Each CDR3 protein gets one entry after TCRdb re-called the multiplex PCR reads with MiXCR. Of hundreds of thousands of distinct CDR3 sequences in the sample, about 15% were seen once. As concerns this clonotype: Antigen: not known.

This receptor was identified in a woman younger than 35 with Graves' ophthalmopathy. The chain uses TRBV5-1 and TRBJ1-1, with D possibly being TRBD1 (5 bases). The sample comprised blood. CDR3 sequence: CASSLMGGANTEAFF. The CDR3 DNA reads as TGCGCCAGCAGCTTGATGGGGGGTGCGAACACTGAAGCTTTCTTT.